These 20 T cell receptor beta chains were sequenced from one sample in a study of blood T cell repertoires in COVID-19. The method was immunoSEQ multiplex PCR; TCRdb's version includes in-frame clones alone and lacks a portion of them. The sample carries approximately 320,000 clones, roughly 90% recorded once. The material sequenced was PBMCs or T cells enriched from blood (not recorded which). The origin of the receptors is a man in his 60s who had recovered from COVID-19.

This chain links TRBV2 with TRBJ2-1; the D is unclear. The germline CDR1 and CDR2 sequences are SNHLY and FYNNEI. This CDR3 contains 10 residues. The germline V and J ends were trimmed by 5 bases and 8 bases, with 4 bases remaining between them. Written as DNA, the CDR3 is TGTGCCAGCAGTCAGTATGAGCAGTTCTTC. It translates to CASSQYEQFF.

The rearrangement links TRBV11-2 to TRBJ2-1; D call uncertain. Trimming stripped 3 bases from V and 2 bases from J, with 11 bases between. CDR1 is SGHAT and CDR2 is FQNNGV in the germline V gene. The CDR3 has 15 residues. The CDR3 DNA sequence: TGTGCCAGCAGCTTTGTGTGGAGCCCCTACAATGAGCAGTTCTTC. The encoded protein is CASSFVWSPYNEQFF.

The CDR3 spells CASDPGHSSGYGYTF. CDR3 nucleotides: TGTGCCAGCGACCCGGGACATAGTTCGGGCTATGGCTACACCTTC. The rearrangement joins TRBV19 to TRBJ1-2; D may be TRBD1 (6 bases). CDR3 size: 15 residues. V lost 9 bases to trimming and J lost 4 bases, with 21 bases between them. The germline V gene encodes CDR1 LNHDA and CDR2 SQIVND (reference sequence).

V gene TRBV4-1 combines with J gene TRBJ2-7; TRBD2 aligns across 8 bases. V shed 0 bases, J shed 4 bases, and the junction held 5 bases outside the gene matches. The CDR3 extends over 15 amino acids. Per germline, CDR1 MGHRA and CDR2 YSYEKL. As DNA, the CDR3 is TGCGCCAGCAGCCAAGACCCCAGCGGGAGATACGAGCAGTACTTC. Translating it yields CASSQDPSGRYEQYF.

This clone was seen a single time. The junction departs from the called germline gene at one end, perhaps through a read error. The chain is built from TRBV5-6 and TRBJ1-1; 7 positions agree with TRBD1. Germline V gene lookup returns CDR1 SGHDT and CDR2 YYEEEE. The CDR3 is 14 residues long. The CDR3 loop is CASSLGQMNTEAFF. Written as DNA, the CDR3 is TGTGCCAGCAGTTTGGGACAGATGAACACTGAAGCTTTCTTT.

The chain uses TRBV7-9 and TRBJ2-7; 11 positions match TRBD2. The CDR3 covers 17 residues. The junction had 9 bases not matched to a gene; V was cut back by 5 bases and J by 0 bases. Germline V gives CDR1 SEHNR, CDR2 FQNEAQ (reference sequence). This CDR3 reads CASSGTSGKVPSYEQYF. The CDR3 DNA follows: TGTGCCAGCAGCGGGACTAGCGGAAAGGTTCCCTCCTACGAGCAGTACTTC.

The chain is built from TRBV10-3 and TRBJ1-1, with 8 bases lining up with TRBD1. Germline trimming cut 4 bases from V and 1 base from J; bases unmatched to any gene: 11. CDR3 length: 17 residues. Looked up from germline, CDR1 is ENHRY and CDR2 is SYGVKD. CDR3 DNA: TGTGCCATCAGTGCGATCAGGGGGCGTAAGGAGAACACTGAAGCTTTCTTT. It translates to CAISAIRGRKENTEAFF.

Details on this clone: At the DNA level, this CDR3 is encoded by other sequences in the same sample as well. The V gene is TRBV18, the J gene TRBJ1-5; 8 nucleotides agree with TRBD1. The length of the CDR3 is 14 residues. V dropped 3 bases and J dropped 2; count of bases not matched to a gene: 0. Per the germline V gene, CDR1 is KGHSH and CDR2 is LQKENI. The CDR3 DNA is TGTGCCAGCTCACCGGGACAGGGCAATCAGCCCCAGCATTTT. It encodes CASSPGQGNQPQHF.

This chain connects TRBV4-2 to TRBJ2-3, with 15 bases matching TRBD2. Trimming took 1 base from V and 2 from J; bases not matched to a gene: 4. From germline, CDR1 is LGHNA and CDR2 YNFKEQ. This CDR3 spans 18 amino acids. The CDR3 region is CASSQGGLAGGSTDTQYF. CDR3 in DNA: TGTGCCAGCAGCCAAGGGGGACTAGCGGGAGGTTCCACAGATACGCAGTATTTT.

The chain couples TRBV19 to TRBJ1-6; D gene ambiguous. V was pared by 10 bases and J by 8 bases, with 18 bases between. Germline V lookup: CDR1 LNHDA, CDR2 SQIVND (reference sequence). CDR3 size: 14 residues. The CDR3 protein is CATGTWARYSPLHF. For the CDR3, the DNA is TGTGCCACCGGAACCTGGGCCAGATATTCACCCCTCCACTTT.

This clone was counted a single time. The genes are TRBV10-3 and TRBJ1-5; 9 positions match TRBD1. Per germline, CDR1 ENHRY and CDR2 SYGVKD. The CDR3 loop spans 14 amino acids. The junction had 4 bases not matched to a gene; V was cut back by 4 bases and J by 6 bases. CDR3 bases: TGTGCCATCAGTGGGGACAGGGAGACTCAGCCCCAGCATTTT. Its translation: CAISGDRETQPQHF.

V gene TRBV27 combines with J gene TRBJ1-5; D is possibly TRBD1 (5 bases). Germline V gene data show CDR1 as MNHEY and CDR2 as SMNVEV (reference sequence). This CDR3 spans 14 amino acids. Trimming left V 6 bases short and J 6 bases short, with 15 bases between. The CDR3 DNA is TGTGCCAGCAGAGGGGCAGTCTTAGGTCAGCCCCAGCATTTT. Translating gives CASRGAVLGQPQHF.

CDR3 residues: CASRFTGTSGGGYEQYF. CDR3 nucleotides: TGTGCCAGCAGATTCACCGGGACTAGCGGGGGCGGCTACGAGCAGTACTTC. This chain connects TRBV7-2 to TRBJ2-7; the match to TRBD2 covers 14 bases. V lost 6 bases to trimming and J lost 3 bases; unmatched junction nucleotides: 10. Germline CDR1 SGHTA, CDR2 FQGNSA. The CDR3 spans 17 residues.

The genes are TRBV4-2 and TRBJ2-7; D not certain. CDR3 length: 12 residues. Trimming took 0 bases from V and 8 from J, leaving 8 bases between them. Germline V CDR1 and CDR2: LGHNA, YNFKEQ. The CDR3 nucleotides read TGTGCCAGCAGCCAAGAACCGAGCCAGCAGTACTTC. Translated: CASSQEPSQQYF.

CDR3 in amino acids: CASGLVSGAYEQYF. CDR3 in DNA: TGTGCTAGTGGTTTGGTATCCGGAGCCTACGAGCAGTACTTC. This chain uses TRBV12-5 with TRBJ2-7; D remains ambiguous. This CDR3 region has 14 residues. CDR1 LGHNT and CDR2 FRNRAP come from the germline V gene. V was clipped by 0 bases and J by 2 bases, with 8 bases between them.

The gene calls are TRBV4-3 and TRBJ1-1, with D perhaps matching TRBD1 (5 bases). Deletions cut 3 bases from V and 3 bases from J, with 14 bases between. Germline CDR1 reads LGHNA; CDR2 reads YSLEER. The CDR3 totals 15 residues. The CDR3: CASSHSGSGDTEAFF. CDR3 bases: TGCGCCAGCAGCCACTCAGGGTCGGGGGACACTGAAGCTTTCTTT.

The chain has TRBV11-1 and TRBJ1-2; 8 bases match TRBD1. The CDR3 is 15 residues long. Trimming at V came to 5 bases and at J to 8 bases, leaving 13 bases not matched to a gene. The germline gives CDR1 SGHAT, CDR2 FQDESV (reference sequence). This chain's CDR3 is CASSPSPDRVEGYTF. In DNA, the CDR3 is TGTGCCAGCAGCCCAAGCCCGGACAGGGTGGAGGGCTACACCTTC.

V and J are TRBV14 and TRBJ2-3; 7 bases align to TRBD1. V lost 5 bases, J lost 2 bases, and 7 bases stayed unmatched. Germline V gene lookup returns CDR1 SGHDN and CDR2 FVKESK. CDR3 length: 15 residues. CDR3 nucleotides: TGTGCCAGCAGCTCCCGGACAGGATACACAGATACGCAGTATTTT. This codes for CASSSRTGYTDTQYF.

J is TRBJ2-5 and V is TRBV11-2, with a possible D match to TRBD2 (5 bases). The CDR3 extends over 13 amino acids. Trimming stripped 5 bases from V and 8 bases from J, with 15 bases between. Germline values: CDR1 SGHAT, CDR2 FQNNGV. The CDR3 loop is CASSVTLTGTQYF. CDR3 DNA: TGTGCCAGCAGCGTAACACTTACGGGAACCCAGTACTTC.

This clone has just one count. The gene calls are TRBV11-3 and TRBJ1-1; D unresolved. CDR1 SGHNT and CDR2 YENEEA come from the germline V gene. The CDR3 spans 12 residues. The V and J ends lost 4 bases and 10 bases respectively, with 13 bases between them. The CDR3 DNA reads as TGTGCCAGCAGCTCAACCTTCACGGTAGCTTTCTTT. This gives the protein CASSSTFTVAFF. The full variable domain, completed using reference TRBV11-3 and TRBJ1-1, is EAGVVQSPRYKIIEKKQPVAFWCNPISGHNTLYWYLQNLGQGPELLIRYENEEAVDDSQLPKDRFSAERLKGVDSTLKIQPAELGDSAVYLCASSSTFTVAFFGQGTRLTVV.